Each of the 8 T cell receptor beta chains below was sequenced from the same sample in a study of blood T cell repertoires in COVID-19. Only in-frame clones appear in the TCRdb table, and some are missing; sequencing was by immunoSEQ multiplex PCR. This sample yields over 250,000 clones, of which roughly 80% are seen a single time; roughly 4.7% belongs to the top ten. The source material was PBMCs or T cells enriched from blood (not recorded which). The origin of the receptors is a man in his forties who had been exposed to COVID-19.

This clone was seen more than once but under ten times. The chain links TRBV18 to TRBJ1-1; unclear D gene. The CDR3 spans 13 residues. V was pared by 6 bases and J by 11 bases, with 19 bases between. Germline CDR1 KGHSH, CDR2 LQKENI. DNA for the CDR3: TGTGCCAGCTCGCCCATAGATGAGGGATCGGCTTTCTTT. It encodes CASSPIDEGSAFF. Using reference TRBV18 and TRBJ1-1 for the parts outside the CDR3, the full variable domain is NAGVMQNPRHLVRRRGQEARLRCSPMKGHSHVYWYRQLPEEGLKFMVYLQKENIIDESGMPKERFSAEFPKEGPSILRIQQVVRGDSAAYFCASSPIDEGSAFFGQGTRLTVV.

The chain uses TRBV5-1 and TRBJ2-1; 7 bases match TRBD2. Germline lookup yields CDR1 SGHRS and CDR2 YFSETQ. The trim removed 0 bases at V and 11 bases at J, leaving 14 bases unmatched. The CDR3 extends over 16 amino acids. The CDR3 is CASSLEVLAQMGKQFF. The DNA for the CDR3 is TGCGCCAGCAGCTTGGAGGTACTAGCGCAAATGGGTAAGCAGTTCTTC. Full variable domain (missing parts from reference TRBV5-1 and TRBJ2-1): KAGVTQTPRYLIKTRGQQVTLSCSPISGHRSVSWYQQTPGQGLQFLFEYFSETQRNKGNFPGRFSGRQFSNSRSEMNVSTLELGDSALYLCASSLEVLAQMGKQFFGPGTRLTVL.

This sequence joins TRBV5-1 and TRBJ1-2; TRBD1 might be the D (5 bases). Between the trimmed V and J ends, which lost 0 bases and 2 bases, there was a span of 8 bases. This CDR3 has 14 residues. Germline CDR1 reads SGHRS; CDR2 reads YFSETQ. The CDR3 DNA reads TGCGCCAGCAGCTTGGTGGGGGGAAACTATGGCTACACCTTC. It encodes CASSLVGGNYGYTF.

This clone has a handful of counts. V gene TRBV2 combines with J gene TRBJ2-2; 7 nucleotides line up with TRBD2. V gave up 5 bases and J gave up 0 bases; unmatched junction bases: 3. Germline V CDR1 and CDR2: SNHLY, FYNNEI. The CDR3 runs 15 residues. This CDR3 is CASSWAGANTGELFF. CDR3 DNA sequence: TGTGCCAGCAGTTGGGCGGGAGCGAACACCGGGGAGCTGTTTTTT.

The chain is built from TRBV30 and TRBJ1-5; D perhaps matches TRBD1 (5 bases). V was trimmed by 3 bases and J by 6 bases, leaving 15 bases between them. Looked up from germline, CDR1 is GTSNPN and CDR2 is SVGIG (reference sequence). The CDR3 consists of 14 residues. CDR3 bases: TGTGCCTGGAGGGGGCTGGGGCAGGGTCAGCCCCAGCATTTT. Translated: CAWRGLGQGQPQHF.

The CDR3 loop reads CASSSGREAMYEQYF. The CDR3, as DNA: TGTGCCAGCAGTTCGGGGCGGGAGGCTATGTACGAGCAGTACTTC. This sequence joins TRBV6-5 and TRBJ2-7; 8 bases map to TRBD2. The junction had 9 bases not matched to a gene; V was cut back by 4 bases and J by 4 bases. The CDR3 contains 15 residues. Germline-derived CDR1 and CDR2 are MNHEY and SVGAGI.

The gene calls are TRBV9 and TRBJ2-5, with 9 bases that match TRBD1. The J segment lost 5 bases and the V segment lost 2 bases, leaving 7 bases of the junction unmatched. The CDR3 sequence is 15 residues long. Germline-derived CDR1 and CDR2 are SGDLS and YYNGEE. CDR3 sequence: CASSVATGGWETQYF. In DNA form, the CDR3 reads TGTGCCAGCAGCGTCGCTACAGGGGGCTGGGAGACCCAGTACTTC.

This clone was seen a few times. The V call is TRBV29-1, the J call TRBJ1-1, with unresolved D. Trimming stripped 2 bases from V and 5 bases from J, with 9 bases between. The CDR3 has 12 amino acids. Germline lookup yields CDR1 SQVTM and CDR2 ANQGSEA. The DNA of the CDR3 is TGCAGCGTTGAATGGGAGGGAACTGAAGCTTTCTTT. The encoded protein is CSVEWEGTEAFF.